This TCR beta chain was sequenced for a study of follicular helper T cells after annual influenza vaccination. Generated by immunoSEQ multiplex PCR, the TCRdb table keeps only in-frame clones and is missing some. This sample has thousands of clones, with around nine tenths found just once. V was clipped by 5 bases and J by 6 bases; unmatched bases: 9. Looked up from germline, CDR1 is SGHDT and CDR2 is YYEEEE. This CDR3 has 14 amino acids. The time point is: 2013-2014 season, 7 days after vaccination. V is TRBV5-6 and J is TRBJ2-7; 9 positions agree with TRBD2. This sample comprised CXCR5+ CD38- circulating T follicular helper cells from blood, obtained 7 days after influenza vaccination. Subset noted: circulating Tfh, non-naive CD4+CXCR5+PD-1+ (ICOS+CD38+ or ICOS-CD38-). This TCR derives from an adult who received the influenza vaccine. For the CDR3, the DNA is TGTGCCAGCAGTTCAGCGGGAGGATTGGCCGAGCAGTACTTC. Translation: CASSSAGGLAEQYF.